This T cell receptor (beta chain) was obtained from a study of blood T cell repertoires in COVID-19. TCRdb's copy holds only in-frame clones and misses some; the assay was immunoSEQ multiplex PCR. The sample holds approximately 380,000 clones; approximately 90% are singletons and the top ten take 0.86%. The CDR3 spans 15 residues. V lost 3 bases to trimming and J lost 4 bases; unmatched junction nucleotides: 1. Germline loops: CDR1 SGHRS, CDR2 YFSETQ. Details on this clone: Additional DNA sequences in this sample encode the identical CDR3.

What was sequenced was PBMCs or T cells enriched from blood (not recorded which). The receptor comes from a middle-aged woman who had been exposed to COVID-19. The chain links TRBV5-1 to TRBJ2-1; 13 positions agree with TRBD2. CDR3 bases: TGCGCCAGCAGCTCGGGACTAGCGGGGTACAATGAGCAGTTCTTC. Amino acid sequence: CASSSGLAGYNEQFF.